These T cell receptor beta chains were read from a single sample in a study of cytotoxic CD8 clonotypes in ibrutinib-treated CLL. Method: immunoSEQ multiplex PCR; TCRdb's copy keeps in-frame clones and lacks some. Seen here are approximately 340,000 clones, about 64% observed once, and the top ten hold 6.3%. Sequenced material: PBMCs, taken after 36 months of ibrutinib treatment. The receptors were gathered from a human donor with chronic lymphocytic leukemia. Both conserved end residues are part of each CDR3. D genes are given only for firm matches. Size tells how often a clone was seen (once, few, many) or the class of an expanded clone, and some rows leave it out.

v_gene,d_gene,abundance,j_gene,CDR3nt,CDR3aa
TRBV28,NA,NA,TRBJ2-3,TGTGCCAGCAGTTCCCAGCTAGCCCAACGTCGGTGGGATACGCAGTATTTT,CASSSQLAQRRWDTQYF
TRBV2,NA,NA,TRBJ2-1,TGTGCCAGCAGTGGGGGCAGGGAGTTTGCACAGTTCTTC,CASSGGREFAQFF
TRBV6-6,NA,once,TRBJ2-1,TGTGCCAGCAGTTACTCGGGTAGGCCCTACAAGCAGTTCTTC,CASSYSGRPYKQFF
TRBV7-9,NA,few,TRBJ1-6,TGTGCCAGCAGCTTCTTCCAAGGCCCTTCCACCCTCCACTTT,CASSFFQGPSTLHF
TRBV10-3,NA,once,TRBJ1-1,TGTGCCATCAGTGAGTCCGCGGTAGACACTGAAGCTTTCTTT,CAISESAVDTEAFF
TRBV4-2,TRBD1,few,TRBJ2-5,TGTGCCAGCAGCCAAGACTGGACAGGGGTTGTAGGGACCCAGTACTTC,CASSQDWTGVVGTQYF
TRBV11-2,NA,NA,TRBJ2-7,TGTGCCAGCAGCGTATTCAACGAGCAGTACTTC,CASSVFNEQYF
TRBV7-8,TRBD1,NA,TRBJ1-1,TGTGCCAGCAGCCGTCCGGAAACAGGGGATGGCACTGAAGCTTTCTTT,CASSRPETGDGTEAFF
TRBV7-9,NA,NA,TRBJ2-1,TGTGCCAGCAGCCAATCGACCAGAAGGGATGAGCAGTTCTTC,CASSQSTRRDEQFF
TRBV4-1,NA,NA,TRBJ2-2,TGCGCCAGCAGCCTTGGAGCAGGGGGGTCCGGGGAGCTGTTTTTT,CASSLGAGGSGELFF
TRBV7-2,NA,once,TRBJ1-3,TGTGCCAGCAGCTTAAGGGCGGGGGCAGGTGGAAACACCATATATTTT,CASSLRAGAGGNTIYF
TRBV11-2,NA,NA,TRBJ2-1,TGTGCCAGCAGCCTAGTAATGGGCCCGGTGATGAGCTCCTACAATGAGCAGTTCTTC,CASSLVMGPVMSSYNEQFF
TRBV29-1,NA,NA,TRBJ1-1,TGCAGCTCAACCTTGGGGGGGGGAACTGAAGCTTTCTTT,CSSTLGGGTEAFF
TRBV5-3,NA,NA,TRBJ2-7,TGTGCCAGAAGCTTGGCCCGATACTACGAGCAGTACTTC,CARSLARYYEQYF
TRBV19,NA,few,TRBJ1-5,TGTGCCAGTAGTATTACAGCCTATCAGCCCCAGCATTTT,CASSITAYQPQHF
TRBV6-5,TRBD1,NA,TRBJ2-7,TGTGCCAGCAGTCCTGGACAGGCGGACGAGCAGTACTTC,CASSPGQADEQYF
TRBV6-1,NA,NA,TRBJ1-5,TGTGCCAGCAGTGCGGAGGGGGGCAATCAGCCCCAGCATTTT,CASSAEGGNQPQHF
TRBV28,NA,NA,TRBJ1-2,TGTGCCAGCACAGCGGCAGGAGGAGGCTACACCTTC,CASTAAGGGYTF
TRBV5-8,NA,NA,TRBJ1-2,TGTGCCAGCCAGCACAATCCACGAAAGACCTATGGCTACACCTTC,CASQHNPRKTYGYTF
TRBV18,TRBD1,NA,TRBJ1-5,TGTGCCAGCTCACGAGGAACAGGGGTTCAGCCCCAGCATTTT,CASSRGTGVQPQHF
TRBV19,TRBD2,NA,TRBJ2-6,TGTGCCAGTAGTAGCCGGGGGGGTTCTGGGGCCAACGTCCTGACTTTC,CASSSRGGSGANVLTF
TRBV19,NA,once,TRBJ1-4,TGTGCCAGTAGTTATCAGGGTAATGAAAAACTGTTTTTT,CASSYQGNEKLFF
TRBV9,NA,NA,TRBJ1-3,TGTGCCAGCAGCGTAGCCGACAGAAGCTCTGGAAACACCATATATTTT,CASSVADRSSGNTIYF
TRBV7-6,NA,NA,TRBJ2-1,TGTGCCAGCAGCTTAGTGGGCGGACCTACAACAAAACGGAATGAGCAGTTCTTC,CASSLVGGPTTKRNEQFF
TRBV9,NA,NA,TRBJ1-5,TGTGCCAGCAGCACAGGGTTCAGCAATCAGCCCCAGCATTTT,CASSTGFSNQPQHF
TRBV2,NA,NA,TRBJ1-3,TGTGCCAGCAGGGAGCTACAGGGCCCTGGAAACACCATATATTTT,CASRELQGPGNTIYF
TRBV29-1,NA,few,TRBJ1-2,TGCAGCGTCGATTCCGAGGGGTGGGGTGGCTACACCTTC,CSVDSEGWGGYTF
TRBV18,NA,NA,TRBJ1-2,TGTGCCAGCTCACCGCAGAACTATGGCTACACCTTC,CASSPQNYGYTF
TRBV27,NA,NA,TRBJ2-3,TGTGCCGGGCGGGCCACAGATACGCAGTATTTT,CAGRATDTQYF
TRBV9,NA,NA,TRBJ2-5,TGTGCCAGCAGCATGAGGGGAGAGACCCAGTACTTC,CASSMRGETQYF
TRBV10-2,NA,NA,TRBJ1-2,TGCGCCAGCAGGTTACGGGGCTATGGCTACACCTTC,CASRLRGYGYTF
TRBV18,NA,few,TRBJ2-7,TGTGCCAGCTCCCGCATCCCACCGGGGCGCGTGTACGAGCAGTACTTC,CASSRIPPGRVYEQYF
TRBV2,TRBD1,few,TRBJ2-7,TGTGCCAGCAGTGAAGACAGGGGGCGATCCTACGAGCAGTACTTC,CASSEDRGRSYEQYF
TRBV6-5,NA,NA,TRBJ2-1,TGTGCCAGCAGTTACAGACGACTAGTCGGCAATGAGCAGTTCTTC,CASSYRRLVGNEQFF
TRBV27,NA,NA,TRBJ2-2,TGTGCCAGCAGTTTAAACGGGGACTCGCCTGCTTTGGTTACCACCGGGGAGCTGTTTTTT,CASSLNGDSPALVTTGELFF
TRBV9,NA,NA,TRBJ1-3,TGTGCCAGCACCCTTGATGGAAACACCATATATTTT,CASTLDGNTIYF
TRBV10-2,NA,NA,TRBJ2-7,TGCGCCAGCACCGAGTCGGTATACGAGCAGTACTTC,CASTESVYEQYF
TRBV19,TRBD2,NA,TRBJ2-1,TGTGCCAGTAGTAACCCCGGGACTAGCTTATCCCTGGGGCAGTTCTTC,CASSNPGTSLSLGQFF
TRBV7-8,NA,once,TRBJ1-1,TGTGCCAGCAGCCCCCCTGGCCAGGGTCCTGAAGCTTTCTTT,CASSPPGQGPEAFF
TRBV2,TRBD1,few,TRBJ1-2,TGTGCCAGCAGGACAGACAGGGTAGGGTATGGCTACACCTTC,CASRTDRVGYGYTF
TRBV2,NA,NA,TRBJ2-5,TGTGCCAGCAGTGAACAGAGATACCAAGAGACCCAGTACTTC,CASSEQRYQETQYF
TRBV9,NA,NA,TRBJ1-2,TGTGCCAGCAGCCCTGCGGGGGGCTATGGCTACACCTTC,CASSPAGGYGYTF
TRBV19,NA,NA,TRBJ1-3,TGTGCCAGTAGCGAAGGGCGCAGCACTGGAAACACCATATATTTT,CASSEGRSTGNTIYF
TRBV11-2,TRBD2,few,TRBJ2-7,TGTGCCAGCAACCGCCTCGGACTAGCGGAGAGGTACTTC,CASNRLGLAERYF
TRBV29-1,NA,NA,TRBJ2-2,TGCAGCGCTAATCCAGGGCTAGACACCGGGGAGCTGTTTTTT,CSANPGLDTGELFF
TRBV4-1,NA,NA,TRBJ1-2,TGCGCCAGCAGCCAAGATCTGACAGGCAATGGCTACACCTTC,CASSQDLTGNGYTF
TRBV29-1,TRBD2,once,TRBJ2-1,TGCAGCGTGGTTGGTTTGAGCGGGAGGAATGAGCAGTTCTTC,CSVVGLSGRNEQFF
TRBV9,NA,NA,TRBJ1-2,TGTGCCAGCAGCGTGGGGGACTCGGTTGGCTACACCTTC,CASSVGDSVGYTF
TRBV5-6,NA,NA,TRBJ2-3,TGTGCCAGCAGCTTACGCCTGAGCGGAGCTAGCACAGATACGCAGTATTTT,CASSLRLSGASTDTQYF
TRBV20-1,NA,NA,TRBJ2-7,TGCAGTGCCGTTGAGGCTTCACAGTACTTC,CSAVEASQYF
TRBV5-4,TRBD2,NA,TRBJ2-5,TGTGCCAGCAGCCCCCTGACTAGCGGGCAAGAGACCCAGTACTTC,CASSPLTSGQETQYF
TRBV11-1,NA,NA,TRBJ2-3,TGTGCCAGCAGCTTAGAGCGGAACACACAGGGTACGCAGTATTTT,CASSLERNTQGTQYF
TRBV4-1,NA,NA,TRBJ2-3,TGCGCCAGCAGCCAAGTAGGGGGGGCGAGACGGCCCGACACAGATACGCAGTATTTT,CASSQVGGARRPDTDTQYF
TRBV4-1,NA,few,TRBJ1-2,TGCGCCAGCAGCCGACATCACGACAGAGCTCCTAACTATGGCTACACCTTC,CASSRHHDRAPNYGYTF
TRBV19,NA,NA,TRBJ2-3,TGTGCCGGACCTCCGGCAGCACCAAACTTCACAGATACGCAGTATTTT,CAGPPAAPNFTDTQYF
TRBV7-2,TRBD1,NA,TRBJ1-1,TGTGCCAGCAGCATAGACAGGGGAAACACTGAAGCTTTCTTT,CASSIDRGNTEAFF
TRBV19,NA,NA,TRBJ2-1,TGTGCCAGTAGTATCCAGGGTGACTACAATGAGCAGTTCTTC,CASSIQGDYNEQFF
TRBV18,NA,NA,TRBJ2-7,TGTGCCAGCTCCCGGGGCTCCTCCTACGAGCAGTACTTC,CASSRGSSYEQYF
TRBV5-1,NA,NA,TRBJ1-6,TGCGCCAGCAGCTTGGTCGGGAGGCGATATTCACCCCTCCACTTT,CASSLVGRRYSPLHF